This TCR beta chain was recorded in a study of cytomegalovirus exposure and HLA in healthy donors. Primers for the PCR totalled 60 Vbeta and 13 Jbeta. The repertoire was sequenced with immunoSEQ multiplex PCR; TCRdb's copy has only in-frame clones and lacks some. The sample includes about 150,000 clones, roughly 79% of them seen just once. From germline, CDR1 is SGHTA and CDR2 FQGTGA. This CDR3 contains 14 residues. V gave up 3 bases and J gave up 6 bases; unmatched junction bases: 7. This clonotype was obtained from a male donor in good health and CMV-seronegative. Input material: PBMCs. The chain carries TRBV7-3 and TRBJ1-1; 7 bases agree with TRBD1. The CDR3 is CASSLTGSSAEAFF. The CDR3, as DNA: TGTGCCAGCAGCTTGACAGGGTCGTCGGCTGAAGCTTTCTTT.